This T cell receptor beta chain comes out of a study of beta chain features in type 1 diabetes. Across the whole study: Some 110 million sorted cells were examined across all samples.

The CDR3 runs to 15 residues. V lost 7 bases to trimming and J lost 0 bases; unmatched junction nucleotides: 7. Per the germline V gene, CDR1 is SQVTM and CDR2 is ANQGSEA. Remarks on this clone: Its specificity is not known.

Study-level points and caveats: TCRB CDR3s from Type 1 diabetes patients were moderately but significantly shorter in all four CD4+ subsets.

The authors reverse transcribed all of the isolated RNA, so sequencing captured expressed TCRB transcripts. The table came from immunoSEQ multiplex PCR; TCRdb's copy has only in-frame clones and leaves some out. The sample includes nearly 350,000 clones, 7.5% to 9% of them seen just once. The sample comprised central memory CD4+ T cells from blood. The chain recombines TRBV29-1 with TRBJ2-1, with 9 bases fitting TRBD2. The receptor's source is a woman aged 18-35 years in good health. CDR3 bases: TGCAGCGCTGATGGTAGCGGGAGCTCCTACAATGAGCAGTTCTTC. This translates into CSADGSGSSYNEQFF.